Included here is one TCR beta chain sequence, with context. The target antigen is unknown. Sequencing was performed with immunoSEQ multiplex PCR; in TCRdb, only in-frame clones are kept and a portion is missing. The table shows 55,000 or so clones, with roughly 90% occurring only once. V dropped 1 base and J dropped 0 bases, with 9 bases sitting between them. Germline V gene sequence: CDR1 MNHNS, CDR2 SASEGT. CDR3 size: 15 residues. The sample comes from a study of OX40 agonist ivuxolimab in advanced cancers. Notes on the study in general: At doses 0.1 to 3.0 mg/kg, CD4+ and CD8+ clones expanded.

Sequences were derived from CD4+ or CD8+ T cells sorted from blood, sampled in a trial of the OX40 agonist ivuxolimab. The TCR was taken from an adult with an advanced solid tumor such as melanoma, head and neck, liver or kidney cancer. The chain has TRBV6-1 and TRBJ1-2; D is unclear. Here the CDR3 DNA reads TGTGCCAGCAGTGAAGTAGGAGACCCTAACTATGGCTACACCTTC. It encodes CASSEVGDPNYGYTF.